This passage covers 29 T cell receptor beta chains from one sample sequenced in a study of OX40 agonist ivuxolimab in advanced cancers. Library preparation employed the immunoSEQ multiplex PCR assay. Drawn from immuneACCESS, this table holds only the in-frame rearrangements with V and J called that TCRdb kept. Clones are partly lost; checked studies trace under half to an unresolved V gene and leave the rest unexplained. The sample includes tens of thousands of clones, with around 73% observed a single time. Of the sample, less than 25% falls within the top ten clones. Sequenced material: CD4+ or CD8+ T cells sorted from blood, taken in a trial of the OX40 agonist ivuxolimab. The receptor set was obtained from an adult with an advanced solid tumor such as melanoma, head and neck, liver or kidney cancer.

The chain couples TRBV27 to TRBJ2-7; no reliable D call. CDR3 length equals 15 residues. Germline lookup yields CDR1 MNHEY and CDR2 SMNVEV (reference sequence). V was trimmed by 0 bases and J by 0 bases, leaving 9 bases between them. The CDR3 reads CASSLSTASSYEQYF. The CDR3 nucleotides read TGTGCCAGCAGTTTATCCACGGCGAGCTCCTACGAGCAGTACTTC.

The chain carries TRBV4-1 and TRBJ2-5; tentatively, D is TRBD1 or TRBD2 (5 bases each). Germline CDR1 is MGHRA and CDR2 is YSYEKL. V dropped 0 bases and J dropped 4 bases, with 12 bases sitting between them. This CDR3 comprises 15 residues. The CDR3 sequence is CASSQEVSGTETQYF. CDR3 bases: TGCGCCAGCAGCCAAGAGGTATCAGGGACAGAGACCCAGTACTTC.

The chain couples TRBV4-2 to TRBJ2-1; D remains unclear. V was shortened by 0 bases and J by 8 bases, with 8 bases between the two germline ends. The CDR3 sequence is 13 residues long. Germline V gene data show CDR1 as LGHNA and CDR2 as YNFKEQ. CDR3 region: CASSQDIGHEQFF. The CDR3 DNA is TGTGCCAGCAGCCAAGATATTGGGCATGAGCAGTTCTTC.

This chain links TRBV6-6 with TRBJ1-2; no clear D gene. The CDR3 runs 15 residues. Germline assignment: CDR1 MNHNY and CDR2 SVGAGI (reference sequence). Trimming shortened V by 2 bases and J by 4 bases, and 14 bases separated the two germline ends. CDR3 nucleotides: TGTGCCAGCAGTTACACCCTTACTGGGCTCTATGGCTACACCTTC. Encoded protein: CASSYTLTGLYGYTF.

CDR3 DNA: TGCGCCAGCAGCCAAGATGGACAGGCCGTTGCAACTAATGAAAAACTGTTTTTT. Translated, it gives CASSQDGQAVATNEKLFF. V and J are TRBV4-3 and TRBJ1-4; 7 bases fit TRBD1. The junction had 7 bases not matched to a gene; V was cut back by 0 bases and J by 0 bases. Germline V CDR1 and CDR2: LGHNA, YSLEER. The CDR3 extends over 18 amino acids.

CDR3 bases: TGTGCCAGCAGTCTGGCAGGTCCGGGGGAGCAGTACTTC. It codes for CASSLAGPGEQYF. The chain links TRBV6-5 to TRBJ2-7; the D gene is possibly TRBD2 (5 bases). V was pared by 5 bases and J by 7 bases, with 15 bases between. The CDR3 extends over 13 amino acids. Germline V gives CDR1 MNHEY, CDR2 SVGAGI.

The chain uses TRBV27 and TRBJ2-7, with 7 bases matching TRBD1. This CDR3 has 16 residues. J gave up 1 base and V 0 bases, and 6 bases lay outside the gene matches. In germline, CDR1 is MNHEY, CDR2 SMNVEV (reference sequence). This CDR3 is CASSLSSGDRSYEQYF. CDR3 nucleotide sequence: TGTGCCAGCAGTTTATCGTCTGGGGACAGATCCTACGAGCAGTACTTC.

The chain carries TRBV7-9 and TRBJ2-5; D is unclear. The J call is in doubt because the DNA end fits TRBJ2-7 better. The CDR3 is 13 residues long. Germline loops: CDR1 SEHNR, CDR2 FQNEAQ (reference sequence). The CDR3 here is CASSSGQINEQYF. As DNA, the CDR3 is TGTGCCAGCAGCTCTGGGCAGATCAACGAGCAGTACTTC.

The chain has TRBV2 and TRBJ1-6, with 11 bases that match TRBD1. Trimming at V came to 2 bases and at J to 9 bases, leaving 3 bases not matched to a gene. Germline V gene data show CDR1 as SNHLY and CDR2 as FYNNEI. The CDR3 covers 15 residues. CDR3 sequence reads: CASSEFGTGGSPLHF. CDR3 bases: TGTGCCAGCAGTGAATTTGGGACAGGGGGTTCACCCCTCCACTTT.

V gene TRBV7-9 combines with J gene TRBJ1-1; D is undetermined. Germline V CDR1 and CDR2: SEHNR, FQNEAQ (reference sequence). The CDR3 has 16 residues. The germline V and J ends were trimmed by 1 base and 3 bases, with 15 bases remaining between them. As DNA, the CDR3 is TGTGCCAGCAGCTTAGTCGATCGTGGTTGGGACACTGAAGCTTTCTTT. Translation gives CASSLVDRGWDTEAFF. Drawing the rest from reference TRBV7-9 and TRBJ1-1, the complete variable domain is DTGVSQNPRHKITKRGQNVTFRCDPISEHNRLYWYRQTLGQGPEFLTYFQNEAQLEKSRLLSDRFSAERPKGSFSTLEIQRTEQGDSAMYLCASSLVDRGWDTEAFFGQGTRLTVV.

V is TRBV5-6 and J is TRBJ1-1, with TRBD1 matching 8 bases. Per germline, CDR1 SGHDT and CDR2 YYEEEE. The CDR3 covers 17 residues. Trimming took 3 bases from V and 4 from J; bases not matched to a gene: 14. CDR3 in amino acids: CASSSQGARTLITEAFF. The CDR3 DNA reads TGTGCCAGCAGCTCTCAGGGGGCCAGAACGTTGATCACTGAAGCTTTCTTT.

This clone was seen a handful of times. The chain uses TRBV7-9 and TRBJ2-3; TRBD1 matches 9 bases. Germline V gives CDR1 SEHNR, CDR2 FQNEAQ (reference sequence). The trim removed 6 bases at V and 3 bases at J, leaving 10 bases unmatched. The CDR3 runs to 16 residues. The CDR3 sequence is CASSPTGTGNTDTQYF. In DNA, the CDR3 is TGTGCCAGCAGTCCGACCGGGACAGGGAATACAGATACGCAGTATTTT.

V gene TRBV27 combines with J gene TRBJ1-2, with D tentatively TRBD1 (6 bases). Germline CDR1 is MNHEY and CDR2 is SMNVEV (reference sequence). This CDR3 is built from 14 residues. The V end was cut by 6 bases, the J end by 5 bases, with 16 bases between. The CDR3 DNA reads TGTGCCAGCAGCAGGGGAGACGGTTATTATGGCTACACCTTC. It is translated as CASSRGDGYYGYTF.

This rearrangement joins TRBV15 to TRBJ1-2; possible D gene TRBD1, 6 bases. V lost 0 bases and J lost 5, with 16 bases in between. The germline CDR1 and CDR2 sequences are LNHNV and YYDKDF (reference sequence). This CDR3 is 16 amino acids long. CDR3 region: CATSRDRGTAPYGYTF. DNA of the CDR3: TGTGCCACCAGCAGAGATAGGGGGACGGCGCCGTATGGCTACACCTTC.

The rearrangement links TRBV10-3 to TRBJ2-5, with 7 bases fitting TRBD2. With 3 bases clipped from V and 5 bases from J, the junction kept 3 bases outside the gene matches. Germline CDR1 reads ENHRY; CDR2 reads SYGVKD. The CDR3 has 13 residues. The CDR3 region is CAISDGTIETQYF. CDR3 nucleotide sequence: TGTGCCATCAGTGATGGGACTATCGAGACCCAGTACTTC.

CDR3 region: CASSQGDRSRNTEAFF. In DNA form, the CDR3 reads TGTGCCAGCTCCCAAGGAGACAGGTCCAGAAACACTGAAGCTTTCTTT. V and J are TRBV28 and TRBJ1-1, with TRBD1 as a possible D gene (6 bases). Germline V gene lookup returns CDR1 MDHEN and CDR2 SYDVKM. Trimming stripped 8 bases from V and 2 bases from J, with 21 bases between. This CDR3 spans 16 amino acids. Full variable domain (remainder filled in from reference TRBV28 and TRBJ1-1): DVKVTQSSRYLVKRTGEKVFLECVQDMDHENMFWYRQDPGLGLRLIYFSYDVKMKEKGDIPEGYSVSREKKERFSLILESASTNQTSMYLCASSQGDRSRNTEAFFGQGTRLTVV.

This rearrangement joins TRBV28 to TRBJ2-2, with 8 bases identical to TRBD1. CDR1 MDHEN and CDR2 SYDVKM come from the germline V gene. J gave up 4 bases and V 5 bases, and 6 bases lay outside the gene matches. CDR3 size: 15 residues. Here the CDR3 reads CASSLTGDATGELFF. The CDR3 DNA sequence: TGTGCCAGCAGTCTGACAGGGGATGCCACCGGGGAGCTGTTTTTT.

This clone is medium-sized by share. J is TRBJ2-7 and V is TRBV7-9, with 7 bases fitting TRBD1. The CDR3 spans 14 residues. Trimming at V came to 4 bases and at J to 2 bases, leaving 5 bases not matched to a gene. The germline V gene has CDR1 SEHNR and CDR2 FQNEAQ (reference sequence). The CDR3 spells CASSSVTGPYEQYF. The CDR3 DNA reads as TGTGCCAGCAGCTCCGTGACAGGGCCCTACGAGCAGTACTTC. Complete variable domain (other parts from reference TRBV7-9 and TRBJ2-7): DTGVSQNPRHKITKRGQNVTFRCDPISEHNRLYWYRQTLGQGPEFLTYFQNEAQLEKSRLLSDRFSAERPKGSFSTLEIQRTEQGDSAMYLCASSSVTGPYEQYFGPGTRLTVT.

As for this clone: One base separates it from a far larger clone, so it is likely a read error. Other nucleotide sequences from this sample produce the same CDR3. V gene TRBV4-1 combines with J gene TRBJ2-7; 10 bases line up with TRBD1. CDR1 is MGHRA and CDR2 is YSYEKL in the germline V gene. CDR3 size: 14 residues. After removal of 5 bases from V and 6 bases from J, the junction contained 7 bases not matched to a gene. CDR3 sequence (DNA): TGCGCCAGCAGCTCGACAGGGGGCTATAGCGAGCAGTACTTC. Its translation: CASSSTGGYSEQYF.

This chain links TRBV27 with TRBJ2-1; 10 bases align to TRBD2. The germline CDR1 and CDR2 sequences are MNHEY and SMNVEV (reference sequence). V lost 5 bases to trimming and J lost 3 bases; unmatched junction nucleotides: 10. This CDR3 is 17 amino acids long. The CDR3 sequence: CASSRLLAGEFYNEQFF. CDR3 sequence (DNA): TGTGCCAGCAGTCGCCTCCTAGCGGGAGAATTCTACAATGAGCAGTTCTTC.

The chain joins TRBV2 to TRBJ2-7; D assignment may be TRBD1 or TRBD2 (5 bases each). The V end was cut by 1 base, the J end by 0 bases, with 13 bases between. This CDR3 is built from 16 residues. Per the germline V gene, CDR1 is SNHLY and CDR2 is FYNNEI. DNA for the CDR3: TGTGCCAGCAGTGAAGTTGGGGACCGGAGCTCCTACGAGCAGTACTTC. Its translation is CASSEVGDRSSYEQYF. Looking up the rest from reference TRBV2 and TRBJ2-7 gives the full variable domain: EPEVTQTPSHQVTQMGQEVILRCVPISNHLYFYWYRQILGQKVEFLVSFYNNEISEKSEIFDDQFSVERPDGSNFTLKIRSTKLEDSAMYFCASSEVGDRSSYEQYFGPGTRLTVT.

The gene calls are TRBV4-1 and TRBJ2-2; D call uncertain. The CDR3 spans 12 residues. Trimming removed 4 bases from V and 7 bases from J, with 7 bases in between. Germline CDR1 MGHRA, CDR2 YSYEKL. The CDR3: CASSLGGGELFF. The CDR3 nucleotides read TGCGCCAGCAGCCTGGGCGGCGGGGAGCTGTTTTTT.

The chain joins TRBV5-6 to TRBJ1-5; weak D call: TRBD1 (6 bases). V was trimmed by 5 bases and J by 7 bases, leaving 13 bases between them. CDR1 and CDR2 (germline): SGHDT, YYEEEE. This CDR3 has 13 residues. This CDR3 reads CASSISGVQPQHF. The CDR3 bases are TGTGCCAGCAGTATTTCAGGGGTACAGCCCCAGCATTTT.

There are a few counts of this clone. J is TRBJ2-2 and V is TRBV6-1; D remains unclear. Trimming cost V 7 bases and J 6 bases, with 6 bases left between them. From germline, CDR1 is MNHNS and CDR2 SASEGT. The CDR3 is 11 residues long. CDR3 DNA: TGTGCCAGCACCCTCCCCGGGGAGCTGTTTTTT. It codes for CASTLPGELFF.

V and J are TRBV10-2 and TRBJ1-2; 9 nucleotides match TRBD1. CDR3 length: 16 amino acids. V lost 2 bases, J lost 4 bases, and 8 bases stayed unmatched. The germline CDR1 and CDR2 sequences are WSHSY and SAAADI. The CDR3 sequence: CASSETGDRVAYGYTF. In DNA form, the CDR3 reads TGCGCCAGCAGTGAGACGGGGGACAGGGTCGCCTATGGCTACACCTTC.

The rearrangement uses TRBV6-1 and TRBJ2-7; 10 nucleotides match TRBD1. CDR1 and CDR2 from the germline V gene are MNHNS and SASEGT. This CDR3 comprises 15 residues. Trimming took 7 bases from V and 1 from J; bases not matched to a gene: 7. CDR3 sequence reads: CASNLRTGGSYEQYF. As DNA, the CDR3 is TGTGCCAGCAATCTACGGACAGGGGGATCCTACGAGCAGTACTTC.

This chain uses TRBV19 with TRBJ1-6, with TRBD1 as a possible D gene (5 bases). Trimming left V 3 bases short and J 5 bases short, with 11 bases between. CDR1 is LNHDA and CDR2 is SQIVND in the germline V gene (reference sequence). This CDR3 spans 15 amino acids. CDR3 region: CASSMMGGDNSPLHF. CDR3 DNA: TGTGCCAGTAGTATGATGGGAGGGGATAATTCACCCCTCCACTTT. The complete variable domain, with remaining parts taken from reference TRBV19 and TRBJ1-6, reads DGGITQSPKYLFRKEGQNVTLSCEQNLNHDAMYWYRQDPGQGLRLIYYSQIVNDFQKGDIAEGYSVSREKKESFPLTVTSAQKNPTAFYLCASSMMGGDNSPLHFGNGTRLTVT.

This clone is classed as medium-sized. The V and J genes are TRBV7-9 and TRBJ2-7, with D perhaps TRBD2 (6 bases). V shed 5 bases and J shed 1 base, with 15 bases lying between them. Germline V CDR1 and CDR2: SEHNR, FQNEAQ (reference sequence). CDR3 size: 15 residues. The CDR3 sequence: CASSPNPGGSYEQYF. In DNA, the CDR3 is TGTGCCAGCAGCCCGAACCCCGGGGGTTCCTACGAGCAGTACTTC.

Points on this clone: Other DNA sequences in the sample encode the same CDR3. CDR3: CASSVNTGELFF. The CDR3 coding sequence is TGTGCCAGCAGCGTTAACACCGGGGAGCTGTTTTTT. The genes are TRBV9 and TRBJ2-2; D unclear. V lost 2 bases and J 2 bases, leaving 1 base between the germline ends. The CDR3 has 12 amino acids. Looked up from germline, CDR1 is SGDLS and CDR2 is YYNGEE.